This note documents a single T cell receptor (beta chain) sequence. This specimen belongs to a study of blood T cell repertoires in COVID-19. Study-wide context: Samples representing acute and convalescent COVID-19 were sourced from the United States, Italy and Spain. PBMCs, B-cell-depleted T cells, or T cells were the source of the cDNA or gDNA that made up the material.

In Seattle, patients joined the study during active infection and were tracked longitudinally. Data came from immunoSEQ multiplex PCR; TCRdb stores just in-frame clones and leaves some out. Here the sample spans about 230,000 clones, 70% to 90% being singletons. The source of this sequence is a man over 45 with COVID-19, enrolled during active disease. Sample: peripheral blood.

The DNA of the CDR3 is TGTGCCAGCAGTTACTCGTCACAGGGGGCGGGAAAACTGTTTTTT. Its protein product is CASSYSSQGAGKLFF. The J gene is TRBJ1-4, the V gene TRBV6-6; 9 bases map to TRBD1. Germline values: CDR1 MNHNY, CDR2 SVGAGI (reference sequence). Trimming took 0 bases from V and 10 from J; bases not matched to a gene: 6. The CDR3 is made up of 15 amino acids.